The present T cell receptor (beta chain) was sequenced within a study of T cell changes during pregnancy in multiple sclerosis. The repertoire was sequenced with immunoSEQ multiplex PCR; TCRdb's copy has only in-frame clones and lacks some. The data hold 70,000 or so clones, with roughly nine tenths observed a single time. The CDR3 sequence is 16 residues long. Germline loops: CDR1 ENHRY, CDR2 SYGVKD. Trimming took 2 bases from V and 5 from J; bases not matched to a gene: 2. The sample consisted of peripheral blood, taken in the third trimester of pregnancy. The V gene is TRBV10-3, the J gene TRBJ1-6; TRBD1 matches at 11 bases. The origin of this receptor is a female donor in good health, enrolled as a control in a pregnancy study. This CDR3 reads CAISEGQGADNSPLHF. The CDR3 region has the DNA TGTGCCATCAGTGAGGGACAGGGGGCCGATAATTCACCCCTCCACTTT.